This T cell receptor (beta chain) was captured in a study of CD8 T cells in ankylosing spondylitis. Study-level points and caveats: Matched synovial fluid from ankylosing spondylitis patients was reported to be enriched for disease-linked clones. The study identified a TCR beta motif of several highly homologous variants that appeared characteristic of ankylosing spondylitis blood.

Remarks on this clonotype: What it recognizes is unknown.

For TCR beta, libraries came from quantitative 5'-RACE with molecular barcodes. TCRdb processed the 5' RACE reads anew with MiXCR; each CDR3 protein has one entry. The sample includes 150,000 to 200,000 distinct CDR3 sequences, around a tenth seen only once; the top ten take about 15%. Germline assignment: CDR1 SNHLY and CDR2 FYNNEI. V shed 3 bases and J 3 bases; nucleotides not matched to a gene: 4. The CDR3 spans 15 residues. This chain connects TRBV2 to TRBJ2-7; 11 bases map to TRBD2. Source material: blood, either unsorted or a sorted T cell fraction (not recorded which). The clonotype originates from a female donor with ankylosing spondylitis or in good health (not recorded which). CDR3 in amino acids: CASSELGLADYEQYF. The CDR3 bases are TGTGCCAGCAGTGAGCTGGGACTAGCGGACTACGAGCAGTACTTC.